Included here is one T cell receptor (beta chain) sequence, with context. The V end was cut by 0 bases, the J end by 3 bases, with 14 bases between. CDR3 size: 17 residues. Germline V gives CDR1 ENHRY, CDR2 SYGVKD. In the original processing: Estimation of nucleated cell counts relied on the amplification of reference gene primers. Repertoires were generated with immunoSEQ multiplex PCR, while TCRdb's copy carries only in-frame clones and drops some. Clone size and V and J calls were adopted from that table, with D and trimming inferred from the DNA. Here the sample spans about 320,000 clones, around 86% being singletons. The data derive from a study of blood T cell repertoires in COVID-19.

The sequenced sample consisted of PBMCs or T cells enriched from blood (not recorded which). V gene TRBV10-3 combines with J gene TRBJ1-4; D ambiguous. The source is a man between 60 and 75 years old who had recovered from COVID-19. CDR3 sequence reads: CAISESPLQPPNEKLFF. In DNA, the CDR3 is TGTGCCATCAGTGAGTCCCCCCTACAGCCCCCTAATGAAAAACTGTTTTTT.